Below are 30 T cell receptor beta chains sequenced from a single sample in a study of shared clonotypes between healthy human individuals. Sequencing used immunoSEQ multiplex PCR; TCRdb keeps in-frame clones, though not all of them. The sample shows 2 million or so clones, about 95% of them seen only once. Terminally differentiated effector memory CD45RA+ cells were left out of the naive CD8 fraction, which was CD45RO-negative and positively selected for CCR7. The specimen was naive CD8+ T cells sorted from blood. These receptors all come from a man aged 18 to 30 in good health.

This chain joins TRBV4-3 and TRBJ1-4, with D hard to call. The CDR3 contains 13 residues. V lost 4 bases and J 0 bases, leaving 3 bases between the germline ends. The germline CDR1 and CDR2 sequences are LGHNA and YSLEER. As DNA, the CDR3 is TGCGCCAGCAGCCTTGCAACTAATGAAAAACTGTTTTTT. It encodes CASSLATNEKLFF.

The sample holds one count of this clone. The chain's CDR3 is CAWSFFTGASYEQYF. CDR3 nucleotide sequence: TGTGCCTGGAGTTTTTTCACCGGGGCTTCCTACGAGCAGTACTTC. The rearrangement joins TRBV30 to TRBJ2-7; tentatively, D is TRBD1 or TRBD2 (5 bases each). The CDR3 consists of 15 residues. Trimming removed 2 bases from V and 1 base from J, with 15 bases in between. CDR1 GTSNPN and CDR2 SVGIG come from the germline V gene (reference sequence). Variable domain in full (rest from reference TRBV30 and TRBJ2-7): SQTIHQWPATLVQPVGSPLSLECTVEGTSNPNLYWYRQAAGRGLQLLFYSVGIGQISSEVPQNLSASRPQDRQFILSSKKLLLSDSGFYLCAWSFFTGASYEQYFGPGTRLTVT.

About this clone itself: Distinct nucleotide sequences in the sample also encode this CDR3. This chain uses TRBV4-1 with TRBJ1-1; TRBD1 aligns across 8 bases. Germline V lookup: CDR1 MGHRA, CDR2 YSYEKL. The junction had 7 bases not matched to a gene; V was cut back by 4 bases and J by 0 bases. The CDR3 length is 16 residues. CDR3: CASSLGQGLMNTEAFF. CDR3 nucleotides: TGCGCCAGCAGCCTCGGACAGGGCCTCATGAACACTGAAGCTTTCTTT.

CDR3: CASSLGQWDRETQYF. CDR3 sequence (DNA): TGTGCCAGCAGTTTGGGGCAATGGGACAGAGAGACCCAGTACTTC. The V call is TRBV27, the J call TRBJ2-5, with TRBD1 matching over 7 bases. The V gene end was trimmed by 3 bases and the J gene end by 4 bases; junction bases not matched to a gene: 8. CDR1 and CDR2 (germline): MNHEY, SMNVEV (reference sequence). CDR3 length: 15 amino acids.

Worth noting for this clone: Other DNA sequences in this specimen translate into the identical CDR3. This chain links TRBV27 with TRBJ2-1; 9 positions match TRBD2. Trimming at V came to 7 bases and at J to 4 bases, leaving 5 bases not matched to a gene. The CDR3 spans 14 residues. Germline CDR1 reads MNHEY; CDR2 reads SMNVEV (reference sequence). CDR3 coding DNA: TGTGCCAGCACCACTAGCGGGTCTTACAATGAGCAGTTCTTC. Amino acids: CASTTSGSYNEQFF.

This clone has more than one count but fewer than ten. The V call is TRBV7-8, the J call TRBJ1-6; weak D call: TRBD1 (5 bases). This CDR3 has 16 amino acids. Looked up from germline, CDR1 is SGHVS and CDR2 is FQNEAQ. The ends were cut back, 4 bases at V and 10 bases at J, with 20 bases in the middle. CDR3 bases: TGTGCCAGCAGCTCTCAAGCGGGGGGATTAACCTCACCCCTCCACTTT. This encodes CASSSQAGGLTSPLHF.

A single count supports this clone. CDR3 sequence (DNA): TGTGCCAGCAGCTGGTACTCCCCCGGGGATGGGTACGAGCAGTACTTC. It is translated as CASSWYSPGDGYEQYF. This chain links TRBV7-9 with TRBJ2-7; TRBD2 might be the D (5 bases). The CDR3 spans 16 residues. V lost 4 bases, J lost 4 bases, and 20 bases lay in between. Germline V gene lookup returns CDR1 SEHNR and CDR2 FQNEAQ (reference sequence). The whole variable domain, filled in from reference TRBV7-9 and TRBJ2-7, reads DTGVSQNPRHKITKRGQNVTFRCDPISEHNRLYWYRQTLGQGPEFLTYFQNEAQLEKSRLLSDRFSAERPKGSFSTLEIQRTEQGDSAMYLCASSWYSPGDGYEQYFGPGTRLTVT.

The chain employs TRBV4-3 and TRBJ1-1; D is ambiguous. V was pared by 1 base and J by 3 bases, with 15 bases between. The germline V gene encodes CDR1 LGHNA and CDR2 YSLEER. The CDR3 is 16 amino acids. For the CDR3, the DNA is TGCGCCAGCAGCCAAGTCTCCTTTGGGGAGGACACTGAAGCTTTCTTT. This encodes CASSQVSFGEDTEAFF.

The chain employs TRBV6-1 and TRBJ1-2, with D perhaps matching TRBD1 (5 bases). V lost 4 bases and J 5 bases, leaving 5 bases between the germline ends. The CDR3 covers 11 residues. The germline CDR1 and CDR2 sequences are MNHNS and SASEGT. The DNA for the CDR3 is TGTGCCAGCAGTGGACAGTATGGCTACACCTTC. It is translated as CASSGQYGYTF.

V usage is TRBV13 and J usage is TRBJ1-1; unclear D gene. Trimming cost V 0 bases and J 0 bases, with 8 bases left between them. Germline V gives CDR1 PRHDT, CDR2 FYEKMQ (reference sequence). The CDR3 contains 15 residues. The CDR3 DNA sequence: TGTGCCAGCAGCTTAGGGAGGGTCATGAACACTGAAGCTTTCTTT. Translated: CASSLGRVMNTEAFF.

The CDR3: CASSWRVTGVEEQYF. In DNA, the CDR3 is TGTGCCAGCAGCTGGAGGGTGACAGGGGTAGAAGAGCAGTACTTC. The chain links TRBV5-5 to TRBJ2-7; 8 bases are a match to TRBD1. CDR1 and CDR2 from the germline V gene are SGHKS and YYEKEE (reference sequence). The trim removed 3 bases at V and 7 bases at J, leaving 12 bases unmatched. The CDR3 loop spans 15 amino acids.

V and J are TRBV4-1 and TRBJ2-3, with a tentative D call TRBD1 (5 bases). This CDR3 has 14 residues. Looked up from germline, CDR1 is MGHRA and CDR2 is YSYEKL. V was clipped by 3 bases and J by 2 bases, with 9 bases between them. CDR3 protein: CASSHDRHTDTQYF. The CDR3 DNA follows: TGCGCCAGCAGCCACGACAGACACACAGATACGCAGTATTTT.

This clone appeared once. The chain couples TRBV5-4 to TRBJ2-5; 8 nucleotides agree with TRBD2. The ends lost 3 bases at V and 0 bases at J; junction bases unmatched: 7. The germline V gene encodes CDR1 SGHNT and CDR2 YYREEE (reference sequence). The CDR3 runs to 16 residues. CDR3 in DNA: TGTGCCAGCAGCTCCGGACTAGCTGACTACCAAGAGACCCAGTACTTC. Translated, it gives CASSSGLADYQETQYF.

This sequence joins TRBV2 and TRBJ1-1, with 8 bases matching TRBD1. V was pared by 5 bases and J by 6 bases, with 5 bases of the junction left unmatched. The CDR3 extends over 13 amino acids. Germline V CDR1 and CDR2: SNHLY, FYNNEI. The CDR3 DNA sequence: TGTGCCAGCAGTCTACAGGGGGTTGCTGAAGCTTTCTTT. It encodes CASSLQGVAEAFF.

The chain is built from TRBV4-1 and TRBJ2-7; possibly TRBD1 for D (5 bases). CDR3 length equals 15 residues. From germline, CDR1 is MGHRA and CDR2 YSYEKL. V was trimmed by 0 bases and J by 3 bases, leaving 12 bases between them. In nucleotides, the CDR3 is TGCGCCAGCAGCCAAGAACCTACCCAGGGCTACGAGCAGTACTTC. The encoded protein is CASSQEPTQGYEQYF.

In its sample, this clone was seen once. This chain links TRBV27 with TRBJ1-2; perhaps TRBD1 as D (6 bases). Per germline, CDR1 MNHEY and CDR2 SMNVEV (reference sequence). There are 16 residues in the CDR3. Trimming shortened V by 3 bases and J by 0 bases, and 14 bases separated the two germline ends. The CDR3 DNA is TGTGCCAGCAGTTTCTTACAGGGATCAGCTAACTATGGCTACACCTTC. As protein: CASSFLQGSANYGYTF.

This chain joins TRBV5-1 and TRBJ1-2, with TRBD1 as a possible D gene (5 bases). CDR1 SGHRS and CDR2 YFSETQ come from the germline V gene. Trimming stripped 4 bases from V and 4 bases from J, with 11 bases between. The CDR3 is made up of 13 amino acids. CDR3 residues: CASSIGTAYGYTF. The CDR3 region has the DNA TGCGCCAGCAGCATAGGGACGGCCTATGGCTACACCTTC.

The rearrangement uses TRBV7-9 and TRBJ2-7; tentative D call: TRBD2 (5 bases). The CDR3 is 15 residues long. Germline V lookup: CDR1 SEHNR, CDR2 FQNEAQ (reference sequence). The V and J ends lost 5 bases and 6 bases respectively, with 20 bases between them. CDR3 in DNA: TGTGCCAGCAGCCCGAGCGGCGTGTTAAGTGGCGAGCAGTACTTC. Its protein product is CASSPSGVLSGEQYF.

This clone occurred once. This CDR3 reads CASSFEGGYLYNEQFF. The CDR3 bases are TGTGCCAGCAGCTTTGAAGGGGGGTACCTCTACAATGAGCAGTTCTTC. The chain uses TRBV7-9 and TRBJ2-1; D is perhaps TRBD1 or TRBD2 (6 bases each). Germline assignment: CDR1 SEHNR and CDR2 FQNEAQ (reference sequence). This CDR3 has 16 residues. Trimming took off 3 bases at V and 3 bases at J, with 15 bases between the two ends.

V and J are TRBV30 and TRBJ1-2, with 7 bases aligning to TRBD1. Trimming removed 3 bases from V and 3 bases from J; junction bases left unmatched: 7. The germline V gene encodes CDR1 GTSNPN and CDR2 SVGIG (reference sequence). CDR3 length: 14 amino acids. CDR3 sequence: CAWSLQGTYYGYTF. CDR3 nucleotides: TGTGCCTGGAGCCTACAGGGGACTTACTATGGCTACACCTTC.

As regards this clone: The sample contains more than one DNA sequence encoding this CDR3. The chain has TRBV2 and TRBJ2-1; TRBD2 matches at 10 bases. V trimming: 2 bases; J trimming: 2 bases; junction bases outside the gene matches: 0. The V gene's germline CDR1 is SNHLY and CDR2 FYNNEI. The CDR3 length is 15 residues. The DNA of the CDR3 is TGTGCCAGCAGTGAAAGCGGGGGGGCCTACAATGAGCAGTTCTTC. The encoded protein is CASSESGGAYNEQFF.

The chain carries TRBV19 and TRBJ2-7; maybe TRBD1 (5 bases). The CDR3 spans 13 residues. Per germline, CDR1 LNHDA and CDR2 SQIVND (reference sequence). Trimming took 6 bases from V and 2 from J, leaving 11 bases between them. CDR3 residues: CASSSGIAYEQYF. The CDR3 DNA follows: TGTGCCAGTAGCTCAGGGATAGCCTACGAGCAGTACTTC.

This clone is a singleton in its sample. This chain uses TRBV2 with TRBJ2-3, with TRBD2 identical over 14 bases. The CDR3 consists of 17 residues. J lost 2 bases, V lost 4 bases, and 5 bases had no gene match. CDR1 and CDR2 from the germline V gene are SNHLY and FYNNEI. DNA of the CDR3: TGTGCCAGCAGTGGGACTAGCGGGGGGCGATACACAGATACGCAGTATTTT. This codes for CASSGTSGGRYTDTQYF.

The chain employs TRBV9 and TRBJ2-3; TRBD2 aligns across 12 bases. Looked up from germline, CDR1 is SGDLS and CDR2 is YYNGEE. V lost 1 base, J lost 0 bases, and 3 bases stayed unmatched. CDR3 length: 17 amino acids. The CDR3 sequence: CASSVSGTSGSTDTQYF. In DNA, the CDR3 is TGTGCCAGCAGCGTATCCGGGACTAGCGGGAGCACAGATACGCAGTATTTT. Based on the CDR3 plus reference TRBV9 and TRBJ2-3, the full variable domain is DSGVTQTPKHLITATGQRVTLRCSPRSGDLSVYWYQQSLDQGLQFLIQYYNGEERAKGNILERFSAQQFPDLHSELNLSSLELGDSALYFCASSVSGTSGSTDTQYFGPGTRLTVL.

The rearrangement joins TRBV5-6 to TRBJ1-1, with D unresolved. Deletions cut 6 bases from V and 0 bases from J, with 15 bases between. The CDR3 length is 15 residues. Germline-derived CDR1 and CDR2 are SGHDT and YYEEEE. This CDR3 is CASNSWDALNTEAFF. The CDR3 DNA sequence: TGTGCCAGCAACTCGTGGGATGCCCTGAACACTGAAGCTTTCTTT. Using reference TRBV5-6 and TRBJ1-1 for the parts outside the CDR3, the full variable domain is DAGVTQSPTHLIKTRGQQVTLRCSPKSGHDTVSWYQQALGQGPQFIFQYYEEEERQRGNFPDRFSGHQFPNYSSELNVNALLLGDSALYLCASNSWDALNTEAFFGQGTRLTVV.

The chain links TRBV13 to TRBJ2-3; 16 bases line up with TRBD2. This CDR3 spans 19 amino acids. J lost 0 bases, V lost 2 bases, and 5 bases had no gene match. The germline gives CDR1 PRHDT, CDR2 FYEKMQ (reference sequence). For the CDR3, the DNA is TGTGCCAGCAGCTTACTGGGACTAGCGGGAGGGGGAAGCACAGATACGCAGTATTTT. Protein: CASSLLGLAGGGSTDTQYF.

V and J are TRBV28 and TRBJ2-1; D is possibly TRBD2 (6 bases). The CDR3 has 13 amino acids. V shed 10 bases and J shed 7 bases, with 17 bases lying between them. Germline V CDR1 and CDR2: MDHEN, SYDVKM. The CDR3, as DNA: TGTGCCACGACGCCGGGACTTAAAAATGAGCAGTTCTTC. Its translation is CATTPGLKNEQFF.

This chain links TRBV27 with TRBJ1-2, with TRBD1 matching over 7 bases. The V and J ends lost 0 bases and 8 bases, in that order; junction bases with no gene match: 12. CDR3 length: 16 amino acids. CDR1 is MNHEY and CDR2 is SMNVEV in the germline V gene (reference sequence). In DNA, the CDR3 is TGTGCCAGCAGTTTATCTTTGGGAGGGGGCGCGGTAGGCTACACCTTC. Its protein product is CASSLSLGGGAVGYTF.

This clone was seen only once. The rearrangement joins TRBV5-5 to TRBJ2-7; 9 bases fit TRBD1. Germline CDR1 is SGHKS and CDR2 is YYEKEE (reference sequence). This CDR3 is 15 amino acids long. J lost 1 base, V lost 0 bases, and 2 bases had no gene match. In DNA, the CDR3 is TGTGCCAGCAGCTTGGGACAGGGGGATTCCTACGAGCAGTACTTC. As protein: CASSLGQGDSYEQYF.

The chain has TRBV7-2 and TRBJ2-7; 8 nucleotides line up with TRBD1. CDR3 length equals 14 residues. Germline loops: CDR1 SGHTA, CDR2 FQGNSA. The junction had 6 bases not matched to a gene; V was cut back by 5 bases and J by 3 bases. The CDR3 is CASSPGQGIYEQYF. CDR3 DNA: TGTGCCAGCAGCCCTGGACAGGGAATCTACGAGCAGTACTTC.